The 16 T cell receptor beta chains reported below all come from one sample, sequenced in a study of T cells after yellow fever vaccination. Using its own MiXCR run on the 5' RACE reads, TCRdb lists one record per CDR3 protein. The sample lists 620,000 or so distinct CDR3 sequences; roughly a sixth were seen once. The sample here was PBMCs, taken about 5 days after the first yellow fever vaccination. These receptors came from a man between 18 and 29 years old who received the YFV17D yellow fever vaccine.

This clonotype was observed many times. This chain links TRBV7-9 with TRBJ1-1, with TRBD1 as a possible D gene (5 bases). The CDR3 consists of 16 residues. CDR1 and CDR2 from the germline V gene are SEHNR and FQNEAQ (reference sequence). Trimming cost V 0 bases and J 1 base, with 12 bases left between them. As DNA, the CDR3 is TGTGCCAGCAGCTTAGCTCGGGACCAAAGGAACACTGAAGCTTTCTTT. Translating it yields CASSLARDQRNTEAFF.

The CDR3 region is CASNAGTEETQYF. CDR3 sequence (DNA): TGTGCCAGCAACGCGGGGACAGAAGAGACCCAGTACTTC. V is TRBV12-3 or TRBV12-4 and J is TRBJ2-5, with D possibly TRBD1 on 7 matching bases. Trimming took 7 bases from V and 3 from J, leaving 12 bases between them. CDR3 length: 13 amino acids.

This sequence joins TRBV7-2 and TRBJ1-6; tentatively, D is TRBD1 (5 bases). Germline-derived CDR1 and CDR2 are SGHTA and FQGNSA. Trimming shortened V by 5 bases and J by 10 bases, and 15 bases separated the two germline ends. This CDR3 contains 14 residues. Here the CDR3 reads CASSPRAPGSPLHF. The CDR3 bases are TGTGCCAGCAGCCCCCGGGCGCCAGGGTCACCCCTCCACTTT.

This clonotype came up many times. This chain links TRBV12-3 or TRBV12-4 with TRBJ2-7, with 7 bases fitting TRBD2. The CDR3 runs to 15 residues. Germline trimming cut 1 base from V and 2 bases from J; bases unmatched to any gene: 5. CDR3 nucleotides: TGTGCCAGCAGTTTAGTAGGCCGGGGGGCCTACGAGCAGTACTTC. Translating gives CASSLVGRGAYEQYF.

CDR3 bases: TGTGCCAGCAGTGTGGCTCGGACAGGGGCGCAGTACTTC. It yields the protein CASSVARTGAQYF. The J gene is TRBJ2-7, the V gene TRBV28, with 9 bases fitting TRBD1. Germline V gene sequence: CDR1 MDHEN, CDR2 SYDVKM. With V trimmed by 5 bases and J by 9 bases, 8 bases remained unmatched. This CDR3 is built from 13 residues.

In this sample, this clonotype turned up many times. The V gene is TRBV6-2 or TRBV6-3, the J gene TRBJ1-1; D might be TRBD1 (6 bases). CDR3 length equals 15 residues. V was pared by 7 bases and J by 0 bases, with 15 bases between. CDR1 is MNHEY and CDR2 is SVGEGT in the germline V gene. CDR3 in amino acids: CASTKGGGLNTEAFF. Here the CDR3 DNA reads TGTGCCAGCACAAAAGGGGGGGGCCTGAACACTGAAGCTTTCTTT.

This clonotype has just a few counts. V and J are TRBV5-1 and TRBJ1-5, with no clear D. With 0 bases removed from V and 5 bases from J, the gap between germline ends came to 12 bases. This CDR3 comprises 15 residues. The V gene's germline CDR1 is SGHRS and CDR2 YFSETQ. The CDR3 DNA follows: TGCGCCAGCAGCTTGGAGTCGGGTTCCTATCAGCCCCAGCATTTT. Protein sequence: CASSLESGSYQPQHF.

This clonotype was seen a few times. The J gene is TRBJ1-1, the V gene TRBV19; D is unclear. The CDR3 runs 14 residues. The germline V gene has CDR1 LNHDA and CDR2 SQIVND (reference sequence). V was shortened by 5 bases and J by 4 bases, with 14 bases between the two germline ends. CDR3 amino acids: CASSVEGIGTEAFF. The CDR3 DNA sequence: TGTGCCAGTAGTGTCGAGGGTATCGGCACTGAAGCTTTCTTT.

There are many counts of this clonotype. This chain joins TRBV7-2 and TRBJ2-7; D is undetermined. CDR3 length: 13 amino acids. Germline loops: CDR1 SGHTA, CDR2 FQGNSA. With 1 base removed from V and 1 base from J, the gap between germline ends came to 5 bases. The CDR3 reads CASSLVPSYEQYF. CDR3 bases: TGTGCCAGCAGCTTAGTCCCGTCCTACGAGCAGTACTTC.

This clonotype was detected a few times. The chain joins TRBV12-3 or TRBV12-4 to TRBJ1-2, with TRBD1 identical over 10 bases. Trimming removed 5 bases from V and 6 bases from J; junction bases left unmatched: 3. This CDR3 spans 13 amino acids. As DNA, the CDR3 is TGTGCCAGCAGTGCGACAGGGGGCAATGGCTACACCTTC. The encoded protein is CASSATGGNGYTF.

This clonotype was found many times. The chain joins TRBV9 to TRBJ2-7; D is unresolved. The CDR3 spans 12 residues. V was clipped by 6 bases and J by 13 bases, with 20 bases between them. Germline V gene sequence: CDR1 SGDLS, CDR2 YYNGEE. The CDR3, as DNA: TGTGCCAGCACGCCCCGTTCAAGCTTCATATACTTC. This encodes CASTPRSSFIYF.

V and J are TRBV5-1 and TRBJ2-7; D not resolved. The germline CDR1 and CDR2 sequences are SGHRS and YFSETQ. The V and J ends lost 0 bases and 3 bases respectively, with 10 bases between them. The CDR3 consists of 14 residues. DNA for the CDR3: TGCGCCAGCAGCTTGGCCGTGTCTAACTACGAGCAGTACTTC. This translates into CASSLAVSNYEQYF.

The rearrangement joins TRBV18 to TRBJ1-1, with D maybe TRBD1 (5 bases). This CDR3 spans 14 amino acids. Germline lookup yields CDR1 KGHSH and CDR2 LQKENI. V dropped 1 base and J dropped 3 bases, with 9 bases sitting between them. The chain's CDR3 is CASSPRDGYTEAFF. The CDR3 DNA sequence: TGTGCCAGCTCACCACGGGACGGCTACACTGAAGCTTTCTTT.

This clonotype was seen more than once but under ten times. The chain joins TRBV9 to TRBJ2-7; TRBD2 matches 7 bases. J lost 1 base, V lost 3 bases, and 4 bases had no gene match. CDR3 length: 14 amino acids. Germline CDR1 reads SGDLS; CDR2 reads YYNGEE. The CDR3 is CASSGGGGSYEQYF. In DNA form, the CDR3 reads TGTGCCAGCAGCGGGGGCGGGGGTTCCTACGAGCAGTACTTC.

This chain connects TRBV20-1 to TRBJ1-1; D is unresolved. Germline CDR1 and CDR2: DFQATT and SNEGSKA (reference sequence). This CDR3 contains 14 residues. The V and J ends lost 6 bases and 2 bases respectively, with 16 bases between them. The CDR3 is CSAHAGGLNTEAFF. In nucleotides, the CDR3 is TGCAGTGCCCACGCGGGCGGGCTTAACACTGAAGCTTTCTTT.

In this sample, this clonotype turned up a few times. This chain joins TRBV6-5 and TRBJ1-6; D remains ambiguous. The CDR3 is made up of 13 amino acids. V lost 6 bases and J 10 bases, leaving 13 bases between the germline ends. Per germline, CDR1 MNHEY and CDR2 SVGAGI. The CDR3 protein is CASRLGHDSPLHF. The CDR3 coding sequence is TGTGCCAGCAGGCTCGGCCATGACTCACCCCTCCACTTT.